The 18 T cell receptor beta chains given below trace back to one sample, sequenced in a study of shared clonotypes between healthy human individuals. TCRdb keeps only in-frame clones here, not all; method: immunoSEQ multiplex PCR. The data show some 2,500,000 clones, roughly 93% seen once. The sequencing sample was made of naive CD4+ T cells from PBMCs. Described subset: CD45RA+ positively selected. These receptors all stem from a man between 18 and 29 years old in good health. Some clones in this sample may be carry-over from other donors' samples.

The V call is TRBV5-6, the J call TRBJ2-7; D gene uncertain. V was shortened by 7 bases and J by 3 bases, with 17 bases between the two germline ends. CDR3 length equals 14 residues. Germline CDR1 reads SGHDT; CDR2 reads YYEEEE. The CDR3 protein is CASGYGVRIYEQYF. CDR3 in DNA: TGTGCCAGCGGGTACGGAGTACGGATCTACGAGCAGTACTTC.

V and J are TRBV7-2 and TRBJ2-5; no definite D call. V was clipped by 5 bases and J by 0 bases, with 10 bases between them. This CDR3 is built from 14 residues. The V gene's germline CDR1 is SGHTA and CDR2 FQGNSA. The CDR3 spells CASSQIVYQETQYF. Written as DNA, the CDR3 is TGTGCCAGCAGCCAGATAGTGTACCAAGAGACCCAGTACTTC.

The V and J genes are TRBV6-5 and TRBJ1-3, with 8 bases matching TRBD1. Germline loops: CDR1 MNHEY, CDR2 SVGAGI. The ends lost 2 bases at V and 4 bases at J; junction bases unmatched: 4. The CDR3 runs 15 residues. This chain's CDR3 is CASSYDRGAGNTIYF. In nucleotides, the CDR3 is TGTGCCAGCAGTTACGACAGGGGCGCGGGAAACACCATATATTTT.

This sequence joins TRBV15 and TRBJ1-1; D might be TRBD1 (5 bases). This CDR3 has 16 residues. CDR1 is LNHNV and CDR2 is YYDKDF in the germline V gene (reference sequence). V was pared by 3 bases and J by 6 bases, with 20 bases between. CDR3 in DNA: TGTGCCACCAGCAGGGACCGGGACCCTCGAGGATCTGAAGCTTTCTTT. It is translated as CATSRDRDPRGSEAFF. The full variable domain, rest sourced from reference TRBV15 and TRBJ1-1, is DAMVIQNPRYQVTQFGKPVTLSCSQTLNHNVMYWYQQKSSQAPKLLFHYYDKDFNNEADTPDNFQSRRPNTSFCFLDIRSPGLGDTAMYLCATSRDRDPRGSEAFFGQGTRLTVV.

A note on this clone: Germline and junction disagree at one end, which may indicate a read error. The genes are TRBV18 and TRBJ1-1; 10 nucleotides line up with TRBD1. CDR3 length: 14 residues. Germline CDR1 is KGHSH and CDR2 is LQKENI. The DNA of the CDR3 is TGTGCCAGCTCACCACCCGGGACAGGGGCTGAAGCTTCCTTT. Protein product: CASSPPGTGAEASF.

The V and J genes are TRBV11-3 and TRBJ2-2, with 9 positions matching TRBD2. The CDR3 has 16 residues. The germline gives CDR1 SGHNT, CDR2 YENEEA. With 0 bases clipped from V and 5 bases from J, the junction kept 4 bases outside the gene matches. CDR3 sequence: CASSLEAGGPTGELFF. The CDR3 DNA sequence: TGTGCCAGCAGCTTAGAGGCGGGAGGGCCTACCGGGGAGCTGTTTTTT.

For this clone: The same CDR3 can be traced to other DNA sequences in this sample. The V and J genes are TRBV18 and TRBJ2-1; 8 bases align to TRBD2. CDR3 length: 16 residues. Germline loops: CDR1 KGHSH, CDR2 LQKENI. Trimming at V came to 6 bases and at J to 4 bases, leaving 11 bases not matched to a gene. In DNA, the CDR3 is TGTGCCAGCTCCCCGAGGGCGGGAGGACCTTACAATGAGCAGTTCTTC. It is translated as CASSPRAGGPYNEQFF.

The gene calls are TRBV18 and TRBJ2-7; D perhaps matches TRBD2 (7 bases). Germline V CDR1 and CDR2: KGHSH, LQKENI. V lost 3 bases and J lost 0, with 15 bases in between. The CDR3 sequence is 16 residues long. As DNA, the CDR3 is TGTGCCAGCTCACCTCAATGGGGAGGGGGCTCCTACGAGCAGTACTTC. Encoded protein: CASSPQWGGGSYEQYF. The whole variable domain, remainder taken from reference TRBV18 and TRBJ2-7, is NAGVMQNPRHLVRRRGQEARLRCSPMKGHSHVYWYRQLPEEGLKFMVYLQKENIIDESGMPKERFSAEFPKEGPSILRIQQVVRGDSAAYFCASSPQWGGGSYEQYFGPGTRLTVT.

The chain recombines TRBV5-4 with TRBJ1-2, with TRBD1 identical over 10 bases. The CDR3 totals 16 residues. Germline-derived CDR1 and CDR2 are SGHNT and YYREEE (reference sequence). Trimming at V came to 4 bases and at J to 0 bases, leaving 6 bases not matched to a gene. The CDR3 region is CASSTGTGAANYGYTF. CDR3 coding DNA: TGTGCCAGCAGCACCGGGACAGGGGCCGCTAACTATGGCTACACCTTC.

V and J are TRBV5-1 and TRBJ2-7; D not resolved. CDR3 size: 15 residues. The V end lost 1 base, the J end lost 3 bases, and 14 bases lay between the germline ends. Germline CDR1 SGHRS, CDR2 YFSETQ. The CDR3 reads CASSLSGDQLYEQYF. CDR3 coding DNA: TGCGCCAGCAGCTTGTCGGGTGACCAACTCTACGAGCAGTACTTC.

The V gene is TRBV6-1, the J gene TRBJ2-7; TRBD2 aligns across 10 bases. The CDR3 has 15 amino acids. Germline V gene lookup returns CDR1 MNHNS and CDR2 SASEGT. J lost 0 bases, V lost 7 bases, and 6 bases had no gene match. The CDR3, as DNA: TGTGCCAGCACCCGACTAGCGGGTAGCTCCTACGAGCAGTACTTC. As protein: CASTRLAGSSYEQYF.

This chain joins TRBV7-3 and TRBJ2-3; no reliable D call. The CDR3 sequence is 13 residues long. Germline V lookup: CDR1 SGHTA, CDR2 FQGTGA. V gave up 5 bases and J gave up 6 bases, with 12 bases separating them. The CDR3 DNA reads TGTGCCAGCAGCCGGTCGAGTGTGGATACGCAGTATTTT. It encodes CASSRSSVDTQYF.

The chain uses TRBV2 and TRBJ1-2; D uncertain. Germline CDR1 is SNHLY and CDR2 is FYNNEI. This CDR3 has 13 amino acids. V was shortened by 3 bases and J by 8 bases, with 13 bases between the two germline ends. CDR3 nucleotides: TGTGCCAGCAGTGAGGAGACTCCGCGAGGCTACACCTTC. It yields the protein CASSEETPRGYTF.

This clone was found once. The chain uses TRBV7-9 and TRBJ2-7; no firm D call. The CDR3 is made up of 12 amino acids. Germline CDR1 SEHNR, CDR2 FQNEAQ (reference sequence). V was cut by 7 bases and J by 8 bases, with 15 bases left in between. CDR3 loop: CASNRASYKQYF. The CDR3 nucleotides read TGTGCCAGCAACCGCGCCTCGTATAAGCAGTACTTC. Using reference TRBV7-9 and TRBJ2-7 for the parts outside the CDR3, the full variable domain is DTGVSQNPRHKITKRGQNVTFRCDPISEHNRLYWYRQTLGQGPEFLTYFQNEAQLEKSRLLSDRFSAERPKGSFSTLEIQRTEQGDSAMYLCASNRASYKQYFGPGTRLTVT.

This clone came up once. The rearrangement joins TRBV7-8 to TRBJ2-2; 8 nucleotides agree with TRBD2. The CDR3 runs to 15 residues. V was clipped by 5 bases and J by 7 bases; unmatched bases: 9. In germline, CDR1 is SGHVS, CDR2 FQNEAQ. The CDR3 region has the DNA TGTGCCAGCAGCCCGGAAGCGGGAGTGGACGGGGAGCTGTTTTTT. Protein product: CASSPEAGVDGELFF.

The rearrangement joins TRBV19 to TRBJ2-3, with D possibly TRBD2 on 5 matching bases. Germline values: CDR1 LNHDA, CDR2 SQIVND (reference sequence). The CDR3 length is 15 residues. With 5 bases removed from V and 1 base from J, the gap between germline ends came to 13 bases. DNA for the CDR3: TGTGCCAGTAGTCTGCAGCGGATTGGCACAGATACGCAGTATTTT. It translates to CASSLQRIGTDTQYF.

J is TRBJ2-1 and V is TRBV28, with 9 bases that match TRBD1. Germline lookup yields CDR1 MDHEN and CDR2 SYDVKM. The V gene end was trimmed by 4 bases and the J gene end by 5 bases; junction bases not matched to a gene: 6. This CDR3 has 15 amino acids. CDR3 nucleotides: TGTGCCAGCAGTTCAACCGGGACAGGGAACAATGAGCAGTTCTTC. Translating it yields CASSSTGTGNNEQFF.

The gene calls are TRBV7-9 and TRBJ1-1; perhaps TRBD1 as D (5 bases). The CDR3 extends over 13 amino acids. V lost 6 bases and J 0 bases, leaving 8 bases between the germline ends. The V gene's germline CDR1 is SEHNR and CDR2 FQNEAQ (reference sequence). As DNA, the CDR3 is TGTGCCAGCAGTAAGGGGATGAACACTGAAGCTTTCTTT. It is translated as CASSKGMNTEAFF. Combining the CDR3 with reference TRBV7-9 and TRBJ1-1 gives the whole variable domain DTGVSQNPRHKITKRGQNVTFRCDPISEHNRLYWYRQTLGQGPEFLTYFQNEAQLEKSRLLSDRFSAERPKGSFSTLEIQRTEQGDSAMYLCASSKGMNTEAFFGQGTRLTVV.